What follows are 10 T cell receptor beta chains derived from one specimen sequenced in a study of T cells in localized non-small cell lung cancer. Clones were sequenced by immunoSEQ multiplex PCR, and TCRdb holds only the in-frame ones, with some missing. Of about 77,000 clones in the sample, 88% were seen once. The source material was peripheral blood, sampled before any cancer treatment. These receptors were obtained from a woman aged 40-69 years with stage I squamous cell lung carcinoma.

The chain has TRBV30 and TRBJ1-5; 8 nucleotides line up with TRBD1. Germline V gives CDR1 GTSNPN, CDR2 SVGIG (reference sequence). V dropped 1 base and J dropped 4; count of bases not matched to a gene: 6. The CDR3 has 15 residues. CDR3 sequence reads: CAWSEQGAWNQPQHF. The CDR3 DNA reads as TGTGCCTGGAGTGAGCAGGGGGCTTGGAATCAGCCCCAGCATTTT. Supplemented by reference TRBV30 and TRBJ1-5, the full variable domain reads SQTIHQWPATLVQPVGSPLSLECTVEGTSNPNLYWYRQAAGRGLQLLFYSVGIGQISSEVPQNLSASRPQDRQFILSSKKLLLSDSGFYLCAWSEQGAWNQPQHFGDGTRLSIL.

This chain uses TRBV4-2 with TRBJ2-7, with TRBD1 as a possible D gene (6 bases). Between the trimmed V and J ends, which lost 3 bases and 0 bases, there was a span of 9 bases. Germline assignment: CDR1 LGHNA and CDR2 YNFKEQ. The length of the CDR3 is 14 residues. CDR3 sequence reads: CASSHGQSSYEQYF. CDR3 nucleotide sequence: TGTGCCAGCAGCCACGGACAGAGCTCCTACGAGCAGTACTTC.

This chain links TRBV9 with TRBJ2-1; D gene uncertain. The germline gives CDR1 SGDLS, CDR2 YYNGEE. The CDR3 extends over 14 amino acids. V shed 0 bases and J shed 5 bases, with 9 bases lying between them. The CDR3 DNA is TGTGCCAGCAGCGTAGCTACTCGGGACAATGAGCAGTTCTTC. This gives the protein CASSVATRDNEQFF. Based on the CDR3 plus reference TRBV9 and TRBJ2-1, the full variable domain is DSGVTQTPKHLITATGQRVTLRCSPRSGDLSVYWYQQSLDQGLQFLIQYYNGEERAKGNILERFSAQQFPDLHSELNLSSLELGDSALYFCASSVATRDNEQFFGPGTRLTVL.

The rearrangement links TRBV30 to TRBJ2-3; D is unresolved. This CDR3 spans 13 amino acids. The germline V gene encodes CDR1 GTSNPN and CDR2 SVGIG (reference sequence). Trimming shortened V by 2 bases and J by 2 bases, and 8 bases separated the two germline ends. The CDR3 DNA sequence: TGTGCCTGGAGTCTGGGGTTCACAGATACGCAGTATTTT. Protein product: CAWSLGFTDTQYF.

The chain links TRBV5-1 to TRBJ2-1; D is unclear. Trimming removed 1 base at V and 6 bases at J, with 17 bases between. Germline V gene data show CDR1 as SGHRS and CDR2 as YFSETQ. This CDR3 is built from 16 residues. CDR3 in DNA: TGCGCCAGCAGCTTGTCGTCCCGATCTCTTCCCAATGAGCAGTTCTTC. It encodes CASSLSSRSLPNEQFF.

The chain uses TRBV5-1 and TRBJ2-7; TRBD1 might be the D (6 bases). Trimming removed 3 bases at V and 3 bases at J, with 13 bases between. Germline V CDR1 and CDR2: SGHRS, YFSETQ. This CDR3 is 14 amino acids long. CDR3 loop: CASSSTGTGYEQYF. The DNA for the CDR3 is TGCGCCAGCAGCTCCACAGGGACGGGCTACGAGCAGTACTTC.

The chain couples TRBV18 to TRBJ1-1; perhaps TRBD1 as D (5 bases). The germline V and J ends were trimmed by 3 bases and 4 bases, with 15 bases remaining between them. This CDR3 comprises 15 residues. CDR1 is KGHSH, CDR2 LQKENI, per germline. The CDR3 nucleotides read TGTGCCAGCTCACCTTCCGGGGCGCAAGGCACTGAAGCTTTCTTT. It encodes CASSPSGAQGTEAFF.

The genes are TRBV21-1 and TRBJ2-7; no check of the table's D call, TRBD2, against the DNA was made. TRBV21-1 is a pseudogene. The CDR3 sequence is 14 residues long. This CDR3 is CASSRRGSSYEQYF. The CDR3 DNA reads as TGTGCCAGCAGCAGAAGAGGGTCCTCCTACGAGCAGTACTTC.

The CDR3 bases are TGCGCCTCCCCGGGGTCAGGCAATCAGCCCCAGCATTTT. Translating it yields CASPGSGNQPQHF. V is TRBV23-1 and J is TRBJ1-5; the D is unclear. TRBV23-1 qualifies as an ORF whose function is uncertain. Trimming shortened V by 11 bases and J by 2 bases, and 13 bases separated the two germline ends. The CDR3 has 13 residues.

This clone was observed a handful of times. The chain has TRBV29-1 and TRBJ2-3; weak D call: TRBD1 (5 bases). The CDR3 has 14 amino acids. CDR1 and CDR2 (germline): SQVTM, ANQGSEA. Trimming removed 5 bases from V and 0 bases from J, with 12 bases in between. The CDR3 region has the DNA TGCAGCGTTCGGACAAGCACTAGCACAGATACGCAGTATTTT. Amino acids: CSVRTSTSTDTQYF.